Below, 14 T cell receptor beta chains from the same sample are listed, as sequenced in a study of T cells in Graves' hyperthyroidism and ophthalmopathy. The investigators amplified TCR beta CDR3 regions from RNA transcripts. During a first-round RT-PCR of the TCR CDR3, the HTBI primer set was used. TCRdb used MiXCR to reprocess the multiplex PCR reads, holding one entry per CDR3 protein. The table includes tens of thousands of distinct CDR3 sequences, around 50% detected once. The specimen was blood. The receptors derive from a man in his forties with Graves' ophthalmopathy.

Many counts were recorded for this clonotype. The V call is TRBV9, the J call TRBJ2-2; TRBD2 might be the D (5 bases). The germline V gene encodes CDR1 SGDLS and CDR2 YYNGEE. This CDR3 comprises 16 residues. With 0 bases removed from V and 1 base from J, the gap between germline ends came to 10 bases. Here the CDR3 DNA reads TGTGCCAGCAGCGTAGGTTTTCGGGGGAACACCGGGGAGCTGTTTTTT. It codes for CASSVGFRGNTGELFF.

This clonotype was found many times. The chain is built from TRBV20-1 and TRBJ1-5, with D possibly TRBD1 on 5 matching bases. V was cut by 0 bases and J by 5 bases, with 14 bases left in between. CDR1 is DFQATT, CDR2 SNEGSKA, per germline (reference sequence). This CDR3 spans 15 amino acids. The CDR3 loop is CSARDLRTPDQPQHF. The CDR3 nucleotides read TGCAGTGCTAGAGATTTGAGGACACCGGATCAGCCCCAGCATTTT.

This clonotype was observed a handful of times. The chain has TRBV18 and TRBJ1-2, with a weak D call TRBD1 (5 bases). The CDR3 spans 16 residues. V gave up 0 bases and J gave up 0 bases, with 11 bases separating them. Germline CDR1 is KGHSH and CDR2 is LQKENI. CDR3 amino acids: CASSPPSGAPNYGYTF. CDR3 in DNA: TGTGCCAGCTCACCACCGTCCGGGGCCCCTAACTATGGCTACACCTTC.

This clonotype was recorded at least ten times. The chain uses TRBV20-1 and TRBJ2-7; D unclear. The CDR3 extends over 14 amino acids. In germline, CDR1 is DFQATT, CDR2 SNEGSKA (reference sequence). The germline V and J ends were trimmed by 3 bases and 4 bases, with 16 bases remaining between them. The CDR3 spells CSASGSSQFYEQYF. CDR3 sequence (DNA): TGCAGTGCTAGTGGGTCATCACAATTTTACGAGCAGTACTTC.

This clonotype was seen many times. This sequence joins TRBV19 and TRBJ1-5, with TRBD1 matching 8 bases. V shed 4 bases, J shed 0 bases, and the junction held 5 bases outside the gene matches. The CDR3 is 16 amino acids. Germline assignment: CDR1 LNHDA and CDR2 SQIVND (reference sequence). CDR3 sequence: CASSTQGVHSNQPQHF. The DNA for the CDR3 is TGTGCCAGTAGTACACAGGGGGTGCATAGCAATCAGCCCCAGCATTTT.

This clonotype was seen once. The CDR3 sequence is CASSPHGADSGNTF. For the CDR3, the DNA is TGTGCCAGCAGCCCCCACGGGGCTGACTCTGGAAACACCTTC. V is TRBV7-2 and J is TRBJ1-2; TRBD1 is a possible D gene (5 bases). Germline V gene data show CDR1 as SGHTA and CDR2 as FQGNSA. The germline V and J ends were trimmed by 5 bases and 12 bases, with 22 bases remaining between them. This CDR3 is 14 amino acids long.

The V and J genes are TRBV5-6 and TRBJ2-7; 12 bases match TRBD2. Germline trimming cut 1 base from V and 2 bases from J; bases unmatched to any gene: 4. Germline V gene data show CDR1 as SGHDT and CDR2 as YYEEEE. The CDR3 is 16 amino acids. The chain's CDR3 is CASSLWLAGGPYEQYF. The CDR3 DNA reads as TGTGCCAGCAGCTTGTGGCTAGCGGGAGGGCCCTACGAGCAGTACTTC.

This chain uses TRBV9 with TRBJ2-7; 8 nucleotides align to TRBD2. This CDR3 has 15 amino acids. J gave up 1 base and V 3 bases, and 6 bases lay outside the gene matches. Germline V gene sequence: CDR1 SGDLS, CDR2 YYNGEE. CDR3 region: CASSAHSGISYEQYF. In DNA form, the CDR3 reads TGTGCCAGCAGCGCTCATAGCGGGATTTCCTACGAGCAGTACTTC.

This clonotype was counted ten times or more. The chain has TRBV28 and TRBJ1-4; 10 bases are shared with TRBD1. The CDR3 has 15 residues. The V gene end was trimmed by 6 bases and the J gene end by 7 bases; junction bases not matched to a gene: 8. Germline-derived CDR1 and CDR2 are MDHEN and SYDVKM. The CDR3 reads CASRGADRGSEKLFF. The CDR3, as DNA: TGTGCCAGCAGAGGAGCGGACAGGGGGAGTGAAAAACTGTTTTTT. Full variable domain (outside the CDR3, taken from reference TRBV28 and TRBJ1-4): DVKVTQSSRYLVKRTGEKVFLECVQDMDHENMFWYRQDPGLGLRLIYFSYDVKMKEKGDIPEGYSVSREKKERFSLILESASTNQTSMYLCASRGADRGSEKLFFGSGTQLSVL.

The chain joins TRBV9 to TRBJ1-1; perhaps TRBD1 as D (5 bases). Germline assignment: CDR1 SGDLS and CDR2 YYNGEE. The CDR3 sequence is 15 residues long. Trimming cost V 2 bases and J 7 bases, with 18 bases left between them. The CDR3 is CASSVADLSGREAFF. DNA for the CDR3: TGTGCCAGCAGCGTGGCGGACCTTTCGGGGCGTGAAGCTTTCTTT.

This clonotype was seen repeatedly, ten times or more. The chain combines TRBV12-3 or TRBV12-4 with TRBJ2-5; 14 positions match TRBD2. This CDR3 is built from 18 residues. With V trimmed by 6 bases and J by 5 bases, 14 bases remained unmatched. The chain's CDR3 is CASSPRTSGGRGGETQYF. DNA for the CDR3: TGTGCCAGCAGCCCTAGGACTAGCGGGGGGAGAGGTGGCGAGACCCAGTACTTC.

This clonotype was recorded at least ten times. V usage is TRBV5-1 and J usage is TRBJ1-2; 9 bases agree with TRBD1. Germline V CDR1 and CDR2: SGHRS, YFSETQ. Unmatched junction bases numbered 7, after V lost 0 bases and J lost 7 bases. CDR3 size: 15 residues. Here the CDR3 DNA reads TGCGCCAGCAGCTTGGCGGTAACAGGGGGCAGTGGCTACACCTTC. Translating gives CASSLAVTGGSGYTF.

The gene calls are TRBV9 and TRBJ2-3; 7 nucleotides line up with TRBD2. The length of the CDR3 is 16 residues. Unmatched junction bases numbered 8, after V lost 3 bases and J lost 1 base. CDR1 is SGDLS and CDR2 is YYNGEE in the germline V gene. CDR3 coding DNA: TGTGCCAGCAGCGGCTTTGGCGGGGGACGCACAGATACGCAGTATTTT. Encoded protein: CASSGFGGGRTDTQYF.

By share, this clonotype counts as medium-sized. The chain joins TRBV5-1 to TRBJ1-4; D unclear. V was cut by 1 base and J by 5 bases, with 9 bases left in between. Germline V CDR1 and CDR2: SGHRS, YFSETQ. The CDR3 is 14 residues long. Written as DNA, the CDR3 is TGCGCCAGCAGCTTGTTGGCCGAGAATGAAAAACTGTTTTTT. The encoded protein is CASSLLAENEKLFF.